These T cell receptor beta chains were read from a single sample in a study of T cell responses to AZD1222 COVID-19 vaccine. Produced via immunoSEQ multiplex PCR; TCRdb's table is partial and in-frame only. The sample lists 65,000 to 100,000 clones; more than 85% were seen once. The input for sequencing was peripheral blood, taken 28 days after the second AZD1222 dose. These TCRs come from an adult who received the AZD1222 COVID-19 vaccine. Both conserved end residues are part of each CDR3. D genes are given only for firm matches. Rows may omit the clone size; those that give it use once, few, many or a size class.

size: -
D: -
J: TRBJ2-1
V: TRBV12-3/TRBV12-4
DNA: TGTGCCAGCAGTTTGTCAGGGGCGGGGATCTTC
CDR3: CASSLSGAGIF

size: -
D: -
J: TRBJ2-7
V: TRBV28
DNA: TGTGCCAGCGAAGGGGACGGGCCCTACGAGCAGTACTTC
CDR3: CASEGDGPYEQYF

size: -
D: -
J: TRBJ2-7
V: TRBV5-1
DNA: TGCGCCAGCAGCGAGGACGGTTTTCTCTACGAGCAGTACTTC
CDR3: CASSEDGFLYEQYF

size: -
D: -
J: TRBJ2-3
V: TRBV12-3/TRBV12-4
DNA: TGTGCCAGCAGTTTAGGTCCCCTGGGTACGCAGTATTTT
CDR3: CASSLGPLGTQYF

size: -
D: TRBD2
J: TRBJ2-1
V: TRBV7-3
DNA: TGTGCCAGCAGCTACGAGAGCGGGAGGATAAGTGAGCAGTTCTTC
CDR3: CASSYESGRISEQFF

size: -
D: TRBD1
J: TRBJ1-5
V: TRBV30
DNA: TGTGCCTGGAGTCCGACAGGGAATAGCAATCAGCCCCAGCATTTT
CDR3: CAWSPTGNSNQPQHF

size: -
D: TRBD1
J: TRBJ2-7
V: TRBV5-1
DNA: TGCGCCAGCAGCGCCCGGGACAGGGCGTACGAGCAGTACTTC
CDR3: CASSARDRAYEQYF

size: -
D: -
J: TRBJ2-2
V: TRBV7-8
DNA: TGTGCCAGCAGCTTAGACAGGGTAAACACCGGGGAGCTGTTTTTT
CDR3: CASSLDRVNTGELFF

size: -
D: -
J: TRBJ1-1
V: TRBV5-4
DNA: TGTGCCAGCAGCTTGGAGAGGGAGGGCACTGAAGCTTTCTTT
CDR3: CASSLEREGTEAFF

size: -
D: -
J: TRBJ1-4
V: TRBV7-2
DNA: TGTGCCAGCAGCGACCAAGGGGGGGTTTATGAAAAACTGTTTTTT
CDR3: CASSDQGGVYEKLFF

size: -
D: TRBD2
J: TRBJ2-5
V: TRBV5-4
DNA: TGTGCCAGCACCCTCACCGCCGGGACTAGGGGCGAGACCCAGTACTTC
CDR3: CASTLTAGTRGETQYF

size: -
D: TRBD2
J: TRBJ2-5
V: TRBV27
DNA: TGTGCCAGCAGTTCAGATTTAGCGGGAGGAGAGACCCAGTACTTC
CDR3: CASSSDLAGGETQYF

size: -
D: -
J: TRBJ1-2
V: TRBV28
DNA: TGTGCCAGCAGTTTATCCGGGACCAATGGCTACACCTTC
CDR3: CASSLSGTNGYTF

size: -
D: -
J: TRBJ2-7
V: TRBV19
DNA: TGTGCCAGTAGTGGGACTCCTGGCTACGAGCAGTACTTC
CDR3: CASSGTPGYEQYF

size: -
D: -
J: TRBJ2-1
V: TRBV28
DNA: TGTGCCAGCTCCACTAGCCACCAAAACAATGAGCAGTTCTTC
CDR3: CASSTSHQNNEQFF

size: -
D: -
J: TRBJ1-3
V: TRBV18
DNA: TGTGCCAGCTCACCACTCCCGCGCGACAGGAGCTCTGGAAACACCATATATTTT
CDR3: CASSPLPRDRSSGNTIYF

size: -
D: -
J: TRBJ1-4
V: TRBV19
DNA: TGTGCCAGTAGTGCGGGACGGTCTAATGAAAAACTGTTTTTT
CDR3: CASSAGRSNEKLFF

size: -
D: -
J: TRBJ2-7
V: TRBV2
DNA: TGTGCCAGCAAATGGGAGTTCTACGAGCAGTACTTC
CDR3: CASKWEFYEQYF

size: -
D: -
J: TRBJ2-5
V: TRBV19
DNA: TGTGCCAGTAGTACCGGGGGACAGACAGAGACCCAGTACTTC
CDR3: CASSTGGQTETQYF

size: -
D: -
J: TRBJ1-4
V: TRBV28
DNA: TGTGCCAGCAGAAGGGGGGTTGAGCCAGAACTGTTTTTT
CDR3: CASRRGVEPELFF

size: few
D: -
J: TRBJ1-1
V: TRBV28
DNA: TGTGCCAGCAGTTCCCCCCCGACGGGAAAGAGCACTGAAGCTTTCTTT
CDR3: CASSSPPTGKSTEAFF

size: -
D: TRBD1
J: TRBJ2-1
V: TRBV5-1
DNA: TGCGCCAGCACCAAGGGGACAGGGCTCCTCAATGAGCAGTTCTTC
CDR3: CASTKGTGLLNEQFF

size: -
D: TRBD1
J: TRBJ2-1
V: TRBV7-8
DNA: TGTGCCAGCAGCCAACAGGGGGCATACAATGAGCAGTTCTTC
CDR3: CASSQQGAYNEQFF

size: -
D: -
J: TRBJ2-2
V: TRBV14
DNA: TGTGCCAGCAGCCCCCATACACGGAACACCGGGGAGCTGTTTTTT
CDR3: CASSPHTRNTGELFF

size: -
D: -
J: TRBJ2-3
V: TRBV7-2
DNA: TGTGCCAGCCTTAGGGTCTTTCCAGATACGCAGTATTTT
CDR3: CASLRVFPDTQYF

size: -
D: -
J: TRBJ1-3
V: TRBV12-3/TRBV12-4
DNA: TGTGCCAGCAGCCTTTTCTCTGGAAACACCATATATTTT
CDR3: CASSLFSGNTIYF

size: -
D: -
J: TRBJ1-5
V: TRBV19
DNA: TGTGCCAGTAGTGGGGGGCTGGGCAATCAGCCCCAGCATTTT
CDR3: CASSGGLGNQPQHF